This T cell receptor beta chain was captured in a study of blood T cell repertoires in COVID-19. In the study overall: Some COVID-19 samples were acute and others convalescent; all came from the United States, Italy and Spain. The analysed material was cDNA or gDNA that came from T cells, B-cell-depleted T cells, or PBMCs.

The protocol was immunoSEQ multiplex PCR, while the TCRdb copy is restricted to in-frame clones and leaves out a portion. Altogether about 260,000 clones are present, approximately 80% being singletons, with the ten largest covering approximately 1.9%. CDR3 length equals 13 residues. The ends were cut back, 2 bases at V and 7 bases at J, with 12 bases in the middle. Per germline, CDR1 SGHRS and CDR2 YFSETQ. Source material: peripheral blood. The rearrangement joins TRBV5-1 to TRBJ1-2; possible D gene TRBD1, 6 bases. The sequence came from a woman aged 80 or older with acute or convalescent COVID-19. Here the CDR3 DNA reads TGCGCCAGCAGCTTTGAACGGACAGCTGGCTACACCTTC. Translating it yields CASSFERTAGYTF.